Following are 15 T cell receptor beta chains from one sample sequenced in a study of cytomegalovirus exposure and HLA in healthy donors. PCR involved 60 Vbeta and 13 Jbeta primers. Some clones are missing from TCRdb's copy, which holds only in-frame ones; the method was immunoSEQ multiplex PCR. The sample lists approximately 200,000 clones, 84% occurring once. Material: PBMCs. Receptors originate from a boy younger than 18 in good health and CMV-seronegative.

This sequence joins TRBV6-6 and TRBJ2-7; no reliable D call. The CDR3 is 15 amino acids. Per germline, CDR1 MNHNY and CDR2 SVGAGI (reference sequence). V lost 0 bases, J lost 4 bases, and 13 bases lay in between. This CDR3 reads CASSYSGRSQYEQYF. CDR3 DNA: TGTGCCAGCAGTTACTCAGGCCGGAGTCAGTACGAGCAGTACTTC.

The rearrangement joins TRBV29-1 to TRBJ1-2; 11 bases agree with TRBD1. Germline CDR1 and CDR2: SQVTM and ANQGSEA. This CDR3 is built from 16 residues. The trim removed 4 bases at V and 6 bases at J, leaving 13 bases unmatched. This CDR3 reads CSVVGDRGGISHGYTF. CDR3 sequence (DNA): TGCAGCGTTGTCGGGGACAGGGGGGGTATTAGTCATGGCTACACCTTC.

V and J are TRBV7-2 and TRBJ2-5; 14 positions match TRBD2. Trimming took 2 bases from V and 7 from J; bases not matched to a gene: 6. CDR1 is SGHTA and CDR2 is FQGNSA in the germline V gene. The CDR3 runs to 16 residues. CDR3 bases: TGTGCCAGCAGCTTACCGACTAGCGGGAGGGCCTTGACCCAGTACTTC. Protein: CASSLPTSGRALTQYF.

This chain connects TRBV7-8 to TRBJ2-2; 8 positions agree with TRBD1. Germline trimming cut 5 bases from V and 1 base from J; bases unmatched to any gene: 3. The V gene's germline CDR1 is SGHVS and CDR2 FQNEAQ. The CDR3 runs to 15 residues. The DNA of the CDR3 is TGTGCCAGCAGCAGGGACAGGTTGAACACCGGGGAGCTGTTTTTT. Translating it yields CASSRDRLNTGELFF.

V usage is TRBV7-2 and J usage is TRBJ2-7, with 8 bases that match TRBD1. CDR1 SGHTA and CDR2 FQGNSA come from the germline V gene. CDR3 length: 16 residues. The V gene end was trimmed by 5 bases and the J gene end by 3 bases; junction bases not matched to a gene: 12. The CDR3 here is CASSPNYRDRYYEQYF. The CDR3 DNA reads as TGTGCCAGCAGCCCAAATTACCGGGACAGGTACTACGAGCAGTACTTC.

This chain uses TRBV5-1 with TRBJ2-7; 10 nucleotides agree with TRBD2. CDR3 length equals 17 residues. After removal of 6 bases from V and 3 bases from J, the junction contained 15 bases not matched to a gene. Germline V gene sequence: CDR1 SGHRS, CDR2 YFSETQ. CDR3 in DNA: TGCGCCAGCACACCGTTCCTATCTAGCGGGGGAGGCTACGAGCAGTACTTC. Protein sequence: CASTPFLSSGGGYEQYF.

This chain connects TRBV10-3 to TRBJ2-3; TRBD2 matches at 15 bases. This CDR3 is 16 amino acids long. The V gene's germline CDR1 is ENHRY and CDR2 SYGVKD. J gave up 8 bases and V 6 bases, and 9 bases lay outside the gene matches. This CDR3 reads CAISPGTSGGRSTQYF. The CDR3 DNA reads TGTGCCATCAGCCCAGGGACTAGCGGGGGGCGTTCTACGCAGTATTTT.

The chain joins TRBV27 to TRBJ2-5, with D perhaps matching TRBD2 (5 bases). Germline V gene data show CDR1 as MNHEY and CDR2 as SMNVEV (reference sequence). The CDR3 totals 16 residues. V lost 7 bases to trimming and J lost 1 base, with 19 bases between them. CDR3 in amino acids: CASNRGSGGLQETQYF. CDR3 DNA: TGTGCCAGCAACCGAGGGAGCGGAGGCCTCCAAGAGACCCAGTACTTC.

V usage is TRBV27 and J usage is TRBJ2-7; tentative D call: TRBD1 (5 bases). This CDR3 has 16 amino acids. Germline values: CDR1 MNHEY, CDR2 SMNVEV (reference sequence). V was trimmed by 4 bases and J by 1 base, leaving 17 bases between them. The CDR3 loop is CASSSLRPRQSYEQYF. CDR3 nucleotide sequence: TGTGCCAGCAGTTCCCTCCGTCCTAGACAGTCCTACGAGCAGTACTTC.

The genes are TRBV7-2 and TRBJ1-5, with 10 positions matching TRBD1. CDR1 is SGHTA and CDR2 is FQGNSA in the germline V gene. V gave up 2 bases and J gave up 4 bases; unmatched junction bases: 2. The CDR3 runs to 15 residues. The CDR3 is CASSLQGQGNQPQHF. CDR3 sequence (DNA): TGTGCCAGCAGCTTACAGGGACAGGGGAATCAGCCCCAGCATTTT.

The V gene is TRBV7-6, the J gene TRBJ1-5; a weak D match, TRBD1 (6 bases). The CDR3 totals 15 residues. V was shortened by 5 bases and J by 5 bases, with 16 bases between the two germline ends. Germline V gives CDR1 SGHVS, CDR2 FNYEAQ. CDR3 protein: CASSLRGTLDQPQHF. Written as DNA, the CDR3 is TGTGCCAGCAGCCTCAGGGGAACGTTGGATCAGCCCCAGCATTTT.

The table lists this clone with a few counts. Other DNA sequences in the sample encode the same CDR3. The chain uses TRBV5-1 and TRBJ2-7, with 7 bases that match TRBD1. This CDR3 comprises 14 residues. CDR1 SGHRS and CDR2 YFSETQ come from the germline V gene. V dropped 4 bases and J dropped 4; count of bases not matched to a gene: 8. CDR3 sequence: CASSLRQGWYEQYF. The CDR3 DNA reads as TGCGCCAGCAGCCTCAGACAGGGTTGGTACGAGCAGTACTTC.

In nucleotides, the CDR3 is TGCGCCAGCAGCCAAGAGTTGGCAGGTGGAGCTTTCTTT. Translation: CASSQELAGGAFF. V gene TRBV4-1 combines with J gene TRBJ1-1; D unresolved. Looked up from germline, CDR1 is MGHRA and CDR2 is YSYEKL. CDR3 length equals 13 residues. Trimming removed 0 bases at V and 10 bases at J, with 12 bases between.

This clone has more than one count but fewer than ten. CDR3 DNA: TGTGCCAGCAGCCGCGGACAGGGCGCCAATGGGTTCTTC. Translation gives CASSRGQGANGFF. The V gene is TRBV7-6, the J gene TRBJ2-1; TRBD1 aligns across 8 bases. The CDR3 has 13 residues. Losses at the gene ends were 5 bases for V and 15 bases for J; bases not matched to a gene: 12. Germline CDR1 and CDR2: SGHVS and FNYEAQ.

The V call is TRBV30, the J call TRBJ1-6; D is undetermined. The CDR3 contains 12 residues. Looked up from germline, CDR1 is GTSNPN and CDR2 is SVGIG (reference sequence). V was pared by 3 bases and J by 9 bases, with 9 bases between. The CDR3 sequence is CAWRAGISPLHF. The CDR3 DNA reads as TGTGCCTGGAGGGCGGGGATTTCACCCCTCCACTTT.